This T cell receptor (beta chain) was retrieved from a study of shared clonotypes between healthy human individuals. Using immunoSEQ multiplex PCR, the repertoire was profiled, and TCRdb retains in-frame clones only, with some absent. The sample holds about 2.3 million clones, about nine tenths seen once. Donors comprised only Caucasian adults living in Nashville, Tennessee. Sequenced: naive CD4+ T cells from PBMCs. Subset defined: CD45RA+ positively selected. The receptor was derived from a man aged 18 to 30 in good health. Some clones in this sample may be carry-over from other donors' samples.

For the CDR3, the DNA is TGTGCCAGCTCACCACCCGGGTCTGCCGGGGAGCTGTTTTTT. As protein: CASSPPGSAGELFF. The chain couples TRBV18 to TRBJ2-2; D gene uncertain. The CDR3 has 14 residues. Trimming pared 0 bases from V and 6 bases from J, leaving 8 bases between. Germline lookup yields CDR1 KGHSH and CDR2 LQKENI.